The rows below give T cell receptor beta chains drawn from one sample of a study of cytomegalovirus exposure and HLA in healthy donors. Produced via immunoSEQ multiplex PCR; TCRdb's table is partial and in-frame only. Of fewer than 120,000 clones listed, approximately 89% are singletons. The sequenced sample was PBMCs. The receptors come from a woman between 18 and 30 years old in good health and CMV-seronegative. CDR3s include the opening cysteine and the closing phenylalanine or tryptophan. The D gene is left open where the match is weak. Some rows mark clone size as missing; the rest say once, few, many or name a class of expanded clone.

clone size,J gene,V gene,D gene,CDR3 protein,CDR3 DNA
NA,TRBJ1-2,TRBV6-1,NA,CASSEDTRNGYTF,TGTGCCAGCAGTGAAGACACCAGGAATGGCTACACCTTC
NA,TRBJ2-3,TRBV15,NA,CATSRDIPPTDTQYF,TGTGCCACCAGCAGAGATATTCCCCCCACAGATACGCAGTATTTT
NA,TRBJ2-5,TRBV7-2,TRBD2,CASSLKRDQETQYF,TGTGCCAGCAGCCTTAAGCGGGATCAAGAGACCCAGTACTTC
NA,TRBJ2-7,TRBV5-1,NA,CASSPTVPNYEQYF,TGCGCCAGCAGCCCCACAGTACCTAACTACGAGCAGTACTTC
NA,TRBJ2-2,TRBV28,NA,CASSLFAQGRGTGELFF,TGTGCCAGCAGTTTATTTGCCCAGGGGAGGGGAACCGGGGAGCTGTTTTTT
NA,TRBJ2-1,TRBV5-4,NA,CASNPLGSSSYNEQFF,TGTGCCAGCAACCCCTTGGGCAGTAGCTCCTACAATGAGCAGTTCTTC
NA,TRBJ2-7,TRBV19,NA,CASSNRGSSYEQYF,TGTGCCAGTAGTAACAGAGGGAGCTCCTACGAGCAGTACTTC
NA,TRBJ2-7,TRBV5-1,NA,CASSLAGRSYEQYF,TGCGCCAGCAGCTTGGCTGGGCGATCCTACGAGCAGTACTTC
NA,TRBJ2-7,TRBV9,TRBD1,CASSAVGTGPTYEQYF,TGTGCCAGCAGCGCTGTCGGGACAGGGCCGACCTACGAGCAGTACTTC
few,TRBJ1-2,TRBV7-2,NA,CASSLREYYGYTF,TGTGCCAGCAGCTTAAGGGAGTACTATGGCTACACCTTC
once,TRBJ2-7,TRBV5-1,TRBD2,CASSLPGLAGENEQYF,TGCGCCAGCAGCTTACCGGGACTAGCGGGAGAAAATGAGCAGTACTTC
NA,TRBJ1-4,TRBV7-9,NA,CASSLEPGLEKLFF,TGTGCCAGCAGCCTTGAACCTGGGCTTGAAAAACTGTTTTTT
NA,TRBJ2-1,TRBV18,TRBD1,CASSPSGIGQGAHPLHNEQFF,TGTGCCAGCTCACCTAGCGGGATTGGACAGGGGGCGCATCCCCTTCACAATGAGCAGTTCTTC
NA,TRBJ1-2,TRBV5-1,TRBD1,CASNHEGASGYTF,TGCGCCAGCAATCACGAGGGGGCTTCTGGCTACACCTTC
NA,TRBJ2-5,TRBV30,NA,CAWSIRGQETQYF,TGTGCCTGGAGCATCAGGGGACAAGAGACCCAGTACTTC
NA,TRBJ1-2,TRBV27,NA,CASSLGGNYGYTF,TGTGCCAGCAGTCTGGGGGGTAACTATGGCTACACCTTC
NA,TRBJ1-2,TRBV5-6,TRBD1,CASSLRQGVSGYTF,TGTGCCAGCAGCCTAAGGCAGGGGGTGTCTGGCTACACCTTC
NA,TRBJ2-7,TRBV28,TRBD1,CASRSPEQGATEQYF,TGTGCCAGCAGGTCACCGGAACAGGGGGCAACCGAGCAGTACTTC
NA,TRBJ2-1,TRBV6-1,NA,CASSEDRDYYNEQFF,TGTGCCAGCAGTGAAGACAGGGATTACTACAATGAGCAGTTCTTC
once,TRBJ2-7,TRBV28,TRBD1,CASTPQGTGFVEQYF,TGTGCCAGCACTCCACAAGGGACAGGGTTCGTCGAGCAGTACTTC
NA,TRBJ1-1,TRBV27,NA,CASSSIGGPDTEAFF,TGTGCCAGCAGTTCAATCGGGGGACCCGACACTGAAGCTTTCTTT
NA,TRBJ1-5,TRBV6-6,TRBD1,CASSRVTGGSYQPQHF,TGTGCCAGCAGTCGGGTAACAGGGGGCTCCTATCAGCCCCAGCATTTT